This TCR beta chain was profiled in a study of beta chain features in type 1 diabetes. Across the whole study: Taken together, all samples contributed nearly 110 million examined sorted cells. Study-wide findings and caveats: Cells expressing TCR highly could be over-represented by cDNA sequencing. Patients with Type 1 diabetes showed moderately but significantly shorter TCRB CDR3s in all four CD4+ subsets.

TCRB transcripts that were expressed got sequenced, as all of the isolated RNA had been reverse transcribed. Sequenced naive, central memory and regulatory T cell samples produced an average of around 3.8 million reads. Here immunoSEQ multiplex PCR was the method, and the copy in TCRdb shows in-frame clones only, minus some. The sample lists around 160,000 clones, 7.5% to 9.5% occurring once. Regarding this clone: Its antigen is not known.

The V gene's germline CDR1 is SGHDN and CDR2 FVKESK. Trimming removed 4 bases from V and 0 bases from J, with 7 bases in between. The CDR3 contains 14 residues. Averaging about 100 mL, one heparinised blood draw was given by each donor. This rearrangement joins TRBV14 to TRBJ1-5; no reliable D call. The source of this sequence is a woman between 18 and 30 years old with type 1 diabetes. The specimen sequenced was central memory CD4+ T cells from blood. CDR3 protein: CASSPSSSNQPQHF. In DNA form, the CDR3 reads TGTGCCAGCAGCCCCTCCAGTAGCAATCAGCCCCAGCATTTT.